One sample yielded the 8 T cell receptor beta chains listed below, sequenced in a study of early T cells in non-severe SARS-CoV-2 infection. One entry per CDR3 protein results from TCRdb running MiXCR on the 5' RACE reads. The sample has some 25,000 distinct CDR3 sequences, 4.5% to 7% seen once. The specimen was whole blood. The receptors stem from an adult who was a healthcare worker with PCR-confirmed SARS-CoV-2 infection or an uninfected control (not recorded which).

This clonotype was counted many times. The chain combines TRBV6-1 with TRBJ2-2; D is perhaps TRBD1 or TRBD2 (5 bases each). Germline loops: CDR1 MNHNS, CDR2 SASEGT. The germline V and J ends were trimmed by 5 bases and 2 bases, with 15 bases remaining between them. The CDR3 runs to 16 residues. The CDR3 DNA reads as TGTGCCAGCAGTTGGGGGATTTACCCCAACACCGGGGAGCTGTTTTTT. This translates into CASSWGIYPNTGELFF.

This clonotype was counted ten times or more. The chain combines TRBV28 with TRBJ2-7; 10 bases are shared with TRBD2. Trimming took 10 bases from V and 2 from J; bases not matched to a gene: 8. There are 14 residues in the CDR3. Germline CDR1 and CDR2: MDHEN and SYDVKM. CDR3 region: CAITSSGGAYEQYF. DNA for the CDR3: TGTGCCATCACTAGCAGCGGGGGGGCCTACGAGCAGTACTTC.

This clonotype was seen at least ten times. The rearrangement uses TRBV11-2 and TRBJ2-7, with 9 bases that match TRBD1. Trimming took 4 bases from V and 3 from J; bases not matched to a gene: 10. Germline assignment: CDR1 SGHAT and CDR2 FQNNGV. The CDR3 has 16 residues. This chain's CDR3 is CASSYNRWTGVYEQYF. DNA for the CDR3: TGTGCCAGCAGCTACAACAGGTGGACAGGGGTCTACGAGCAGTACTTC.

This rearrangement joins TRBV27 to TRBJ2-3, with 9 bases lining up with TRBD2. In germline, CDR1 is MNHEY, CDR2 SMNVEV (reference sequence). The CDR3 consists of 15 residues. The junction had 2 bases not matched to a gene; V was cut back by 3 bases and J by 1 base. The CDR3 DNA is TGTGCCAGCAGTTTTAGACTAGCGGGCACAGATACGCAGTATTTT. Translating it yields CASSFRLAGTDTQYF.

The chain links TRBV4-1 to TRBJ2-2; 10 nucleotides match TRBD2. CDR3 length: 20 residues. Germline CDR1 is MGHRA and CDR2 is YSYEKL. V lost 4 bases to trimming and J lost 1 base; unmatched junction nucleotides: 15. CDR3 region: CASSLWASGGYRGNTGELFF. In nucleotides, the CDR3 is TGCGCCAGCAGCCTCTGGGCTAGCGGGGGTTACCGCGGGAACACCGGGGAGCTGTTTTTT.

The V and J genes are TRBV7-2 and TRBJ1-5; TRBD1 might be the D (5 bases). V was trimmed by 4 bases and J by 6 bases, leaving 13 bases between them. This CDR3 has 14 residues. Germline V gene data show CDR1 as SGHTA and CDR2 as FQGNSA. The CDR3 loop reads CASSSGGTGQPQHF. Here the CDR3 DNA reads TGTGCCAGCAGCTCCGGGGGTACGGGTCAGCCCCAGCATTTT.

This clonotype was detected many times. The CDR3 DNA is TGCAGCGTTGGAGCAGGGGACACTGAAGCTTTCTTT. Amino acid sequence: CSVGAGDTEAFF. The chain links TRBV29-1 to TRBJ1-1, with TRBD1 as a possible D gene (6 bases). Trimming took 4 bases from V and 3 from J, leaving 9 bases between them. CDR1 is SQVTM, CDR2 ANQGSEA, per germline. The CDR3 has 12 amino acids.

This clonotype was counted many times. The chain is built from TRBV6-1 and TRBJ2-5; tentatively, D is TRBD1 or TRBD2 (7 bases each). The V end lost 11 bases, the J end lost 5 bases, and 24 bases lay between the germline ends. The CDR3 has 15 amino acids. Germline values: CDR1 MNHNS, CDR2 SASEGT. The DNA of the CDR3 is TGTGCCGCAGGGGGGACTGGGAGGGGAGAGGAGACCCAGTACTTC. It yields the protein CAAGGTGRGEETQYF.